These 32 T cell receptor beta chains came from one sample sequenced in a study of cytomegalovirus exposure and HLA in healthy donors. The PCR contained 60 Vbeta and 13 Jbeta primers. Assay used: immunoSEQ multiplex PCR; TCRdb lists only in-frame clones, some missing. This table has around 140,000 clones, around 72% appearing once. Sequencing was done on a sample of PBMCs. These TCRs come from a woman aged 18-29 years in good health and CMV-seronegative.

The chain has TRBV6-5 and TRBJ1-1, with 7 bases identical to TRBD1. Unmatched junction bases numbered 1, after V lost 0 bases and J lost 0 bases. This CDR3 is 15 amino acids long. Germline loops: CDR1 MNHEY, CDR2 SVGAGI. CDR3 amino acids: CASSYSGQLNTEAFF. The CDR3 DNA sequence: TGTGCCAGCAGTTACTCGGGACAGCTGAACACTGAAGCTTTCTTT.

V gene TRBV5-1 combines with J gene TRBJ1-1; 8 bases are a match to TRBD1. Per the germline V gene, CDR1 is SGHRS and CDR2 is YFSETQ. Germline trimming cut 3 bases from V and 5 bases from J; bases unmatched to any gene: 9. CDR3 length equals 15 residues. CDR3 sequence: CASSSQQGGRTEAFF. The CDR3 nucleotides read TGCGCCAGCAGCTCCCAACAGGGGGGCCGGACTGAAGCTTTCTTT.

This sequence joins TRBV27 and TRBJ1-1; D remains unclear. The CDR3 is made up of 14 amino acids. Germline CDR1 is MNHEY and CDR2 is SMNVEV (reference sequence). V was clipped by 3 bases and J by 0 bases, with 8 bases between them. The CDR3 DNA follows: TGTGCCAGCAGTTTGGGCATTTTGAACACTGAAGCTTTCTTT. Its translation: CASSLGILNTEAFF.

The gene calls are TRBV7-6 and TRBJ2-7; possible D gene TRBD2, 5 bases. Germline V lookup: CDR1 SGHVS, CDR2 FNYEAQ. V gave up 1 base and J gave up 5 bases, with 6 bases separating them. This CDR3 has 12 residues. CDR3: CASSLVANEQYF. The CDR3 DNA sequence: TGTGCCAGCAGCTTAGTAGCGAACGAGCAGTACTTC. The full variable domain, in which reference TRBV7-6 and TRBJ2-7 provide the parts outside the CDR3, is GAGVSQSPRYKVTKRGQDVALRCDPISGHVSLYWYRQALGQGPEFLTYFNYEAQQDKSGLPNDRFSAERPEGSISTLTIQRTEQRDSAMYRCASSLVANEQYFGPGTRLTVT.

This clone has only a few counts. The CDR3, as DNA: TGTGCCAGCAGTTCCCCGGTGAACACTGAAGCTTTCTTT. As protein: CASSSPVNTEAFF. The chain employs TRBV27 and TRBJ1-1; D unresolved. The CDR3 is 13 amino acids. The V gene's germline CDR1 is MNHEY and CDR2 SMNVEV (reference sequence). Trimming cost V 4 bases and J 0 bases, with 6 bases left between them.

The genes are TRBV4-1 and TRBJ2-4; D remains ambiguous. CDR1 is MGHRA, CDR2 YSYEKL, per germline. The ends were cut back, 0 bases at V and 8 bases at J, with 14 bases in the middle. The CDR3 covers 15 residues. For the CDR3, the DNA is TGCGCCAGCAGCCAAGACAGGTCCCGATGGGACATTCAGTACTTC. Amino acid sequence: CASSQDRSRWDIQYF.

The chain carries TRBV30 and TRBJ1-2; TRBD1 agrees at 9 bases. Trimming removed 2 bases from V and 5 bases from J; junction bases left unmatched: 6. Germline V gene sequence: CDR1 GTSNPN, CDR2 SVGIG (reference sequence). The CDR3 loop spans 14 amino acids. In nucleotides, the CDR3 is TGTGCCTGGAGTATCGGGACAGGGAGTTATGGCTACACCTTC. The encoded protein is CAWSIGTGSYGYTF.

The rearrangement uses TRBV27 and TRBJ1-1; no clear D gene. This CDR3 has 15 residues. Germline V gene sequence: CDR1 MNHEY, CDR2 SMNVEV (reference sequence). V was pared by 1 base and J by 1 base, with 10 bases between. This CDR3 is CASSLFPDSNTEAFF. The DNA of the CDR3 is TGTGCCAGCAGTTTATTCCCCGACTCGAACACTGAAGCTTTCTTT.

V is TRBV6-5 and J is TRBJ2-1; 7 bases fit TRBD2. The V gene's germline CDR1 is MNHEY and CDR2 SVGAGI. The CDR3 contains 15 residues. Trimming cost V 5 bases and J 4 bases; bases outside gene matches: 8. The CDR3 region has the DNA TGTGCCAGCAGTCAATTTGGGAGGGCTTACAATGAGCAGTTCTTC. Its translation is CASSQFGRAYNEQFF.

The chain is built from TRBV14 and TRBJ2-1; 7 bases map to TRBD1. The CDR3 is 16 amino acids. Germline loops: CDR1 SGHDN, CDR2 FVKESK. J was trimmed by 4 bases and V by 5 bases; bases with no gene match: 11. The CDR3 sequence is CASSSPGQTFYNEQFF. CDR3 nucleotides: TGTGCCAGCAGCTCCCCGGGACAGACCTTTTACAATGAGCAGTTCTTC.

V is TRBV6-6 and J is TRBJ1-2; 8 bases fit TRBD1. The CDR3 has 13 amino acids. V gave up 4 bases and J gave up 8 bases; unmatched junction bases: 6. Germline CDR1 is MNHNY and CDR2 is SVGAGI (reference sequence). The CDR3 region is CASSSDRGGGYTF. For the CDR3, the DNA is TGTGCCAGCAGTTCCGACAGGGGCGGAGGCTACACCTTC.

The V call is TRBV11-1, the J call TRBJ2-3, with 12 bases lining up with TRBD2. Trimming removed 4 bases from V and 3 bases from J; junction bases left unmatched: 2. Germline CDR1 and CDR2: SGHAT and FQDESV (reference sequence). The CDR3 extends over 15 amino acids. The CDR3 DNA reads as TGTGCCAGCAGCTCGACTAGCGGGAGAACAGATACGCAGTATTTT. It encodes CASSSTSGRTDTQYF.

The chain uses TRBV13 and TRBJ1-5; D is undetermined. V lost 4 bases and J lost 7, with 8 bases in between. Germline CDR1 reads PRHDT; CDR2 reads FYEKMQ (reference sequence). The CDR3 runs 12 residues. This CDR3 is CASSYLGQPQHF. In nucleotides, the CDR3 is TGTGCCAGCAGCTACCTCGGGCAGCCCCAGCATTTT. Full variable domain (outside the CDR3, taken from reference TRBV13 and TRBJ1-5): AAGVIQSPRHLIKEKRETATLKCYPIPRHDTVYWYQQGPGQDPQFLISFYEKMQSDKGSIPDRFSAQQFSDYHSELNMSSLELGDSALYFCASSYLGQPQHFGDGTRLSIL.

CDR3 nucleotides: TGTGCCAGCAGAGGTAGTCGGGAGCAAGAGACCCAGTACTTC. Its translation: CASRGSREQETQYF. The chain is built from TRBV6-5 and TRBJ2-5, with D possibly TRBD2 on 6 matching bases. V lost 6 bases and J 2 bases, leaving 13 bases between the germline ends. The CDR3 has 14 amino acids. Per the germline V gene, CDR1 is MNHEY and CDR2 is SVGAGI.

V gene TRBV28 combines with J gene TRBJ2-1; a possible D gene is TRBD1 (6 bases). The CDR3 covers 13 residues. V was cut by 5 bases and J by 6 bases, with 11 bases left in between. The germline CDR1 and CDR2 sequences are MDHEN and SYDVKM. The CDR3 sequence: CASSVRTVNEQFF. In nucleotides, the CDR3 is TGTGCCAGCAGTGTGAGGACAGTCAATGAGCAGTTCTTC.

V usage is TRBV11-3 and J usage is TRBJ2-3; 10 bases match TRBD2. V lost 5 bases, J lost 3 bases, and 11 bases stayed unmatched. From germline, CDR1 is SGHNT and CDR2 YENEEA. The CDR3 extends over 17 amino acids. CDR3 protein: CASSVGLAEGKTDTQYF. In DNA, the CDR3 is TGTGCCAGCAGCGTCGGACTAGCGGAGGGGAAGACAGATACGCAGTATTTT.

The chain has TRBV19 and TRBJ2-2; TRBD2 is a possible D gene (5 bases). Trimming cost V 6 bases and J 5 bases, with 16 bases left between them. Per the germline V gene, CDR1 is LNHDA and CDR2 is SQIVND (reference sequence). The CDR3 sequence is 15 residues long. CDR3 sequence (DNA): TGTGCCAGTAGGCCGCAAGGACGCGGGACCGGGGAGCTGTTTTTT. It translates to CASRPQGRGTGELFF.

The chain recombines TRBV30 with TRBJ2-7, with TRBD2 matching 8 bases. Germline V gene sequence: CDR1 GTSNPN, CDR2 SVGIG (reference sequence). With 1 base clipped from V and 4 bases from J, the junction kept 3 bases outside the gene matches. This CDR3 is 13 amino acids long. The CDR3 spells CAWSAQRGYEQYF. For the CDR3, the DNA is TGTGCCTGGAGTGCTCAGCGGGGGTACGAGCAGTACTTC.

The chain employs TRBV5-1 and TRBJ1-4, with D perhaps matching TRBD1 (6 bases). The CDR3 runs to 14 residues. Trimming cost V 0 bases and J 7 bases, with 10 bases left between them. CDR1 and CDR2 (germline): SGHRS, YFSETQ. CDR3 amino acids: CASSLDREGEKLFF. The CDR3 DNA follows: TGCGCCAGCAGCTTGGACAGGGAAGGTGAAAAACTGTTTTTT.

This chain connects TRBV6-5 to TRBJ2-1; D is uncertain. The CDR3 contains 15 residues. Per the germline V gene, CDR1 is MNHEY and CDR2 is SVGAGI. V lost 4 bases and J 0 bases, leaving 10 bases between the germline ends. This CDR3 is CASSSDQDSYNEQFF. CDR3 nucleotide sequence: TGTGCCAGCAGTTCCGATCAGGACTCCTACAATGAGCAGTTCTTC.

This chain links TRBV30 with TRBJ1-1, with D possibly matching TRBD1 (5 bases). CDR1 GTSNPN and CDR2 SVGIG come from the germline V gene (reference sequence). The CDR3 loop spans 13 amino acids. V lost 4 bases, J lost 4 bases, and 13 bases lay in between. CDR3 amino acids: CAWTSGIGTEAFF. CDR3 DNA: TGTGCCTGGACATCAGGGATAGGCACTGAAGCTTTCTTT.

To note about this clone: A read error is likely here: a far larger clone is one base away. The rearrangement joins TRBV4-1 to TRBJ2-6; 8 nucleotides line up with TRBD2. This CDR3 contains 17 residues. V shed 1 base and J 0 bases; nucleotides not matched to a gene: 2. Per germline, CDR1 MGHRA and CDR2 YSYEKL. This CDR3 reads CASSQGTSSSGANVLTF. As DNA, the CDR3 is TGCGCCAGCAGCCAAGGGACTAGCAGCTCTGGGGCCAACGTCCTGACTTTC.

This chain uses TRBV4-1 with TRBJ2-4, with D perhaps matching TRBD2 (5 bases). This CDR3 has 14 amino acids. CDR1 is MGHRA and CDR2 is YSYEKL in the germline V gene. The ends were cut back, 5 bases at V and 7 bases at J, with 15 bases in the middle. For the CDR3, the DNA is TGCGCCAGCAGCGGAAGCGGTAGTTCTAACATTCAGTACTTC. Translated: CASSGSGSSNIQYF.

The chain has TRBV29-1 and TRBJ2-1, with D possibly TRBD2 on 5 matching bases. The CDR3 loop spans 17 amino acids. CDR1 and CDR2 from the germline V gene are SQVTM and ANQGSEA. Trimming cost V 1 base and J 6 bases, with 22 bases left between them. The CDR3 loop is CSVEVSPRDPTPNEQFF. CDR3 coding DNA: TGCAGCGTTGAAGTTTCGCCCCGGGATCCAACTCCCAATGAGCAGTTCTTC.

This chain connects TRBV4-1 to TRBJ2-7; TRBD1 aligns across 7 bases. With V trimmed by 5 bases and J by 0 bases, 7 bases remained unmatched. The length of the CDR3 is 15 residues. From germline, CDR1 is MGHRA and CDR2 YSYEKL. The CDR3 DNA follows: TGCGCCAGCAGCAAACAGGGGTCCACCTCCTACGAGCAGTACTTC. Protein: CASSKQGSTSYEQYF.

Only a few counts were recorded for this clone. The rearrangement joins TRBV5-1 to TRBJ2-1; D gene ambiguous. V was trimmed by 0 bases and J by 8 bases, leaving 15 bases between them. Germline V CDR1 and CDR2: SGHRS, YFSETQ. The CDR3 spans 15 residues. The CDR3 is CASSLVGLVGDEQFF. The DNA of the CDR3 is TGCGCCAGCAGCTTGGTCGGTCTAGTTGGCGATGAGCAGTTCTTC.

V is TRBV30 and J is TRBJ2-2, with a tentative D call TRBD1 (6 bases). V lost 5 bases and J lost 2, with 9 bases in between. Germline CDR1 and CDR2: GTSNPN and SVGIG (reference sequence). This CDR3 region has 13 residues. The CDR3 DNA follows: TGTGCCTGGGGGGGACAAAACACCGGGGAGCTGTTTTTT. Translated, it gives CAWGGQNTGELFF.

The chain employs TRBV29-1 and TRBJ2-5, with 8 bases lining up with TRBD1. Looked up from germline, CDR1 is SQVTM and CDR2 is ANQGSEA. This CDR3 has 15 amino acids. V trimming: 4 bases; J trimming: 3 bases; junction bases outside the gene matches: 10. Here the CDR3 DNA reads TGCAGCGTTGCCTTGACAGGGGAGAGGGAAGAGACCCAGTACTTC. Its translation is CSVALTGEREETQYF.

The chain employs TRBV9 and TRBJ1-2; 10 positions match TRBD1. Germline V gives CDR1 SGDLS, CDR2 YYNGEE. The CDR3 covers 16 residues. J lost 8 bases, V lost 3 bases, and 13 bases had no gene match. CDR3 sequence reads: CASSAETGGFLGGYTF. The CDR3 nucleotides read TGTGCCAGCAGCGCGGAGACAGGGGGCTTTCTAGGAGGCTACACCTTC.

The chain combines TRBV5-5 with TRBJ2-7; D is undetermined. Trimming cost V 2 bases and J 0 bases, with 6 bases left between them. CDR1 and CDR2 (germline): SGHKS, YYEKEE (reference sequence). The CDR3 loop spans 13 amino acids. CDR3 amino acids: CASSLHYSYEQYF. The CDR3 DNA follows: TGTGCCAGCAGCTTACACTACTCCTACGAGCAGTACTTC.

J is TRBJ2-7 and V is TRBV11-2; 9 bases agree with TRBD2. There are 14 residues in the CDR3. Germline-derived CDR1 and CDR2 are SGHAT and FQNNGV. Trimming at V came to 5 bases and at J to 6 bases, leaving 8 bases not matched to a gene. As DNA, the CDR3 is TGTGCCAGCAGCGTTAGCGGGAGTTTCGGCGAGCAGTACTTC. This codes for CASSVSGSFGEQYF. The entire variable domain, with the rest obtained from reference TRBV11-2 and TRBJ2-7, is as follows: EAGVAQSPRYKIIEKRQSVAFWCNPISGHATLYWYQQILGQGPKLLIQFQNNGVVDDSQLPKDRFSAERLKGVDSTLKIQPAKLEDSAVYLCASSVSGSFGEQYFGPGTRLTVT.

Comments on this clone: At the DNA level, this CDR3 is encoded by other sequences in the same sample as well. This chain uses TRBV7-9 with TRBJ1-1; D is possibly TRBD1 (5 bases). CDR1 and CDR2 from the germline V gene are SEHNR and FQNEAQ (reference sequence). The CDR3 is 14 residues long. V shed 5 bases and J shed 2 bases, with 12 bases lying between them. The CDR3 loop is CASSPRVLNTEAFF. In DNA, the CDR3 is TGTGCCAGCAGCCCCAGGGTTTTAAACACTGAAGCTTTCTTT.